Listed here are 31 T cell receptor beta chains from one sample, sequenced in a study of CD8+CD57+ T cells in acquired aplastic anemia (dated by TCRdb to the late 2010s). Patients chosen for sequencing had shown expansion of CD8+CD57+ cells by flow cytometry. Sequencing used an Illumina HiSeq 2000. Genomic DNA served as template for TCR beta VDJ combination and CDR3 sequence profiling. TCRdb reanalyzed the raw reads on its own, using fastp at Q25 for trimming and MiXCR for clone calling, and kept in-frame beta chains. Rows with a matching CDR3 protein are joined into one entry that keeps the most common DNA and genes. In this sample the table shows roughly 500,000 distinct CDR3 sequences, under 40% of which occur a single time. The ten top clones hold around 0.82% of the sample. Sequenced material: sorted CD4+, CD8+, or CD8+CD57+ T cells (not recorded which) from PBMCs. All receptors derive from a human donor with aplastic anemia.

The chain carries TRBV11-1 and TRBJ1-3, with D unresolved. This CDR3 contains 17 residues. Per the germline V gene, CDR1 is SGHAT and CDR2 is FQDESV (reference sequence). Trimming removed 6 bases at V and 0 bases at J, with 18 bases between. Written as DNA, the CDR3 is TGTGCCAGCAGGTCAGAACGGGGTTCCTCCTCTGGAAACACCATATATTTT. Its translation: CASRSERGSSSGNTIYF.

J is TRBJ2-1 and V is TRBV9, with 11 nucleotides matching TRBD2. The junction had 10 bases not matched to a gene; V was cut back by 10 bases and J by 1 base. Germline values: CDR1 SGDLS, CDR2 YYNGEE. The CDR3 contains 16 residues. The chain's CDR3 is CAGTPLAGVSYNEQFF. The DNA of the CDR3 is TGTGCCGGCACCCCACTAGCGGGAGTGTCCTACAATGAGCAGTTCTTC.

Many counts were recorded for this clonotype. CDR3 DNA: TGTGCCAGCACAACCGGGACAGGGGGTCAGCCCCAGCATTTT. Its protein product is CASTTGTGGQPQHF. The chain is built from TRBV2 and TRBJ1-5; TRBD1 aligns across 11 bases. J gave up 6 bases and V 7 bases, and 5 bases lay outside the gene matches. Germline lookup yields CDR1 SNHLY and CDR2 FYNNEI. The CDR3 contains 14 residues.

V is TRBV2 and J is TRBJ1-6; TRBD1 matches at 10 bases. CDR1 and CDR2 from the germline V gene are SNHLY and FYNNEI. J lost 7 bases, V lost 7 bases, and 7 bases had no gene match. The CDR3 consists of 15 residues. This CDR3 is CASNGQGEANSPLHF. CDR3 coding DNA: TGTGCCAGCAACGGACAGGGGGAAGCCAATTCACCCCTCCACTTT. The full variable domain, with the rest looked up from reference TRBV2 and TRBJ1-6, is EPEVTQTPSHQVTQMGQEVILRCVPISNHLYFYWYRQILGQKVEFLVSFYNNEISEKSEIFDDQFSVERPDGSNFTLKIRSTKLEDSAMYFCASNGQGEANSPLHFGNGTRLTVT.

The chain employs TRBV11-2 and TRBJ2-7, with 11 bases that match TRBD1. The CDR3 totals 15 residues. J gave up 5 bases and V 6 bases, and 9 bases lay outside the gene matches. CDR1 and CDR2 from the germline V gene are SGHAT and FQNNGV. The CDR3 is CASRKPGQGVHEQYF. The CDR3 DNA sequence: TGTGCCAGCAGAAAACCGGGACAGGGGGTCCACGAGCAGTACTTC.

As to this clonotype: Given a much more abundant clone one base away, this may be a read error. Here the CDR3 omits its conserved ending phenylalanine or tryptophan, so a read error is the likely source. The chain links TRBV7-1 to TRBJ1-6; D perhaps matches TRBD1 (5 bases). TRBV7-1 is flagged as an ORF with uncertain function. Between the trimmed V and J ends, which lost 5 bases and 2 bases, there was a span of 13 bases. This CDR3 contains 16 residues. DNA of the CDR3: TGTGCCAGCAGCCCAGGCCAGGGTACCTATAATTCACCCCTCCACCTT. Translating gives CASSPGQGTYNSPLHL.

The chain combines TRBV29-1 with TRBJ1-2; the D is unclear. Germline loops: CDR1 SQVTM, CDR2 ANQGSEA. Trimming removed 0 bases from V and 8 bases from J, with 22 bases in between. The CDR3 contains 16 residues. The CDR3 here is CSVEEFGTVQAPGYTF. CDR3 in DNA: TGCAGCGTTGAAGAGTTCGGCACGGTGCAGGCCCCAGGCTACACCTTC.

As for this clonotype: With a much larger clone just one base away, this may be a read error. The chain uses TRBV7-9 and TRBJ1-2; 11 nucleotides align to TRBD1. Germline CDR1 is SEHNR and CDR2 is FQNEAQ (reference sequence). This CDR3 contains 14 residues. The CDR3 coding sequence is TGTGCCAGCAGCTCGGGACAGGGGGAATATGGCTGCACCTTC. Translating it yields CASSSGQGEYGCTF.

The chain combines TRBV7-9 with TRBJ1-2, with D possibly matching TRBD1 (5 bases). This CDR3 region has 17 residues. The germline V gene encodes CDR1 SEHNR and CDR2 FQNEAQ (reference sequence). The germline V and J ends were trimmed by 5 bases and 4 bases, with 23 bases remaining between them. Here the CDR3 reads CASSSGGGLTMGYGYTF. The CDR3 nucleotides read TGTGCCAGCAGCAGCGGGGGAGGATTAACTATGGGCTATGGCTACACCTTC.

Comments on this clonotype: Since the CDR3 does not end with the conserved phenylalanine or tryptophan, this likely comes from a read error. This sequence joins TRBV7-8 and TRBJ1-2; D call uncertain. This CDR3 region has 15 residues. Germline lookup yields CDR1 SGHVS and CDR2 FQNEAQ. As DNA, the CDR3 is TGTGCCGGCAGCTGGCGGGCAGGAGATATTGTGGGCTACACCTTA. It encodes CAGSWRAGDIVGYTL.

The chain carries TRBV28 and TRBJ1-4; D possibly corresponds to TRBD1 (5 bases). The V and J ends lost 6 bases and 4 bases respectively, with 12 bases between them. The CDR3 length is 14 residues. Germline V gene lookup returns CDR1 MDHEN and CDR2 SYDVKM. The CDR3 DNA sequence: TGTGCCAGCAGCCGCACAGGATATAATGAAAAACTGTTTTTT. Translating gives CASSRTGYNEKLFF.

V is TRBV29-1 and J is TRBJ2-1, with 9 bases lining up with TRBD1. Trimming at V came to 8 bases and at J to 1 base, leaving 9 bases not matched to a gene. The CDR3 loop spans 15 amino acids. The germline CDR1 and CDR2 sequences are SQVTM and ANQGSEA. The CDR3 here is CSTNSGTGSYNEQFF. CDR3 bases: TGCAGCACAAATTCCGGGACAGGGTCCTACAATGAGCAGTTCTTC.

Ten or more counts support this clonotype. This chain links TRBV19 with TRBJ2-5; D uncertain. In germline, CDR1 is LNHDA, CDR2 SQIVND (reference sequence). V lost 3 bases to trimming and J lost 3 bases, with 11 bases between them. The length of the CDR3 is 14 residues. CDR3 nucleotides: TGTGCCAGTAGTATCGGGTGGAATAAAGAGACCCAGTACTTC. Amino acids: CASSIGWNKETQYF.

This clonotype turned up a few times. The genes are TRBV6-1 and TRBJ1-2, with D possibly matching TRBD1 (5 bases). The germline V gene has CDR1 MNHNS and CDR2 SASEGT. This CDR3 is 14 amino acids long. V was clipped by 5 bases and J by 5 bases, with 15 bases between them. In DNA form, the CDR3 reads TGTGCCAGCAGTCCCCGGGGGATCGTATATGGCTACACCTTC. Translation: CASSPRGIVYGYTF.

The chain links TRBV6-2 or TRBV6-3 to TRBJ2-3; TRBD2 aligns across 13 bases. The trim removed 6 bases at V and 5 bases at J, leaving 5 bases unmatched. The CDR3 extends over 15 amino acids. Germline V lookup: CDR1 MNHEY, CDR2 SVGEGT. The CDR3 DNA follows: TGTGCCAGCAGGATGACTAGCGGGGGGAAAGATACGCAGTATTTT. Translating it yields CASRMTSGGKDTQYF.

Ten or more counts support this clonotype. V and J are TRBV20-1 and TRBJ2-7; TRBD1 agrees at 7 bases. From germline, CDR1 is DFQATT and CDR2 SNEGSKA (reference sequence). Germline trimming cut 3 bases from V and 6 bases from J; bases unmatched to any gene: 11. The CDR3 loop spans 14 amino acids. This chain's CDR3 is CSASFGTEPPEQYF. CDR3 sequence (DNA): TGCAGTGCTAGCTTCGGGACAGAACCTCCCGAGCAGTACTTC.

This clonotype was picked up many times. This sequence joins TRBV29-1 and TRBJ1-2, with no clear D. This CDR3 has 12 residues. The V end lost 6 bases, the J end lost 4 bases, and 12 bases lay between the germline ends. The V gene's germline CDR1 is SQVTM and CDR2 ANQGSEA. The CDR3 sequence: CSVRTASYGYTF. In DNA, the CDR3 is TGCAGCGTGCGAACAGCTTCCTATGGCTACACCTTC. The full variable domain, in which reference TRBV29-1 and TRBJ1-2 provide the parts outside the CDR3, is SAVISQKPSRDICQRGTSLTIQCQVDSQVTMMFWYRQQPGQSLTLIATANQGSEATYESGFVIDKFPISRPNLTFSTLTVSNMSPEDSSIYLCSVRTASYGYTFGSGTRLTVV.

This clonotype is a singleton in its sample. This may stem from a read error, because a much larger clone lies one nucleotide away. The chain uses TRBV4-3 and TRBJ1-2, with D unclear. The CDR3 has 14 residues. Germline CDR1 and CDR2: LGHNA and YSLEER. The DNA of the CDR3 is TGCGCCAGCAGCCAAACCCAGGCCCTCTATGGCTGCACCTTC. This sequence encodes CASSQTQALYGCTF.

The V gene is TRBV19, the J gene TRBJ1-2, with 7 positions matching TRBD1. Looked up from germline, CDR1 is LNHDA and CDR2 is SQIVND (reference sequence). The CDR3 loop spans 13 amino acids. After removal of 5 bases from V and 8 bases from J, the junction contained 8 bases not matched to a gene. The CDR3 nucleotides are TGTGCCAGTAGTGCCCGACAGGGTCGGGGCTACACCTTC. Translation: CASSARQGRGYTF.

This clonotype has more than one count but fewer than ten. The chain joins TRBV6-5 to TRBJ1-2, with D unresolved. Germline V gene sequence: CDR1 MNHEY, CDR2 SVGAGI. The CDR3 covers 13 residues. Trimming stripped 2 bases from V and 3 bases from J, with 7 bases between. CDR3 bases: TGTGCCAGCAGTTACAGGCTATACTATGGCTACACCTTC. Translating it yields CASSYRLYYGYTF.

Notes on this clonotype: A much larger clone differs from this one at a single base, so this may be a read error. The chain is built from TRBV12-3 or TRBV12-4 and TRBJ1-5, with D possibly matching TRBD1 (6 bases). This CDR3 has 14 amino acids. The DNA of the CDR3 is TGTGCCAGCAGTCGCCTCAGGGGCAATCAGCTCCAGCATTTT. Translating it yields CASSRLRGNQLQHF.

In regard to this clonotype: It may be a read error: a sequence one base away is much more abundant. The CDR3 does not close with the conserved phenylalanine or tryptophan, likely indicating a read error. The CDR3 spells CASSLVLSPLAGVSYEQYL. DNA of the CDR3: TGTGCCAGCAGCTTAGTCCTCTCCCCACTAGCGGGAGTGTCCTACGAGCAGTACCTC. This rearrangement joins TRBV25-1 to TRBJ2-7; 11 nucleotides align to TRBD2. In germline, CDR1 is MGHDK, CDR2 SYGVNS. V shed 6 bases, J shed 1 base, and the junction held 17 bases outside the gene matches. The CDR3 has 19 amino acids.

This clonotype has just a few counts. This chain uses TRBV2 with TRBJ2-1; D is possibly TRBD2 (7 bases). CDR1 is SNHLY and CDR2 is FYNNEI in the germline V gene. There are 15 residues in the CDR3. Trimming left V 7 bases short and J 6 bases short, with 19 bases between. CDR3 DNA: TGTGCCAGCACGGAAACACGGGGGGCTATCAATGAGCAGTTCTTC. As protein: CASTETRGAINEQFF.

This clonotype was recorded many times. CDR3 in amino acids: CASSGGRVQETQYF. The CDR3 bases are TGTGCCAGCAGTGGCGGGAGGGTACAAGAGACCCAGTACTTC. The chain recombines TRBV25-1 with TRBJ2-5; TRBD2 aligns across 9 bases. CDR3 size: 14 residues. Trimming took 4 bases from V and 2 from J; bases not matched to a gene: 2. Looked up from germline, CDR1 is MGHDK and CDR2 is SYGVNS. Drawing the rest from reference TRBV25-1 and TRBJ2-5, the complete variable domain is EADIYQTPRYLVIGTGKKITLECSQTMGHDKMYWYQQDPGMELHLIHYSYGVNSTEKGDLSSESTVSRIRTEHFPLTLESARPSHTSQYLCASSGGRVQETQYFGPGTRLLVL.

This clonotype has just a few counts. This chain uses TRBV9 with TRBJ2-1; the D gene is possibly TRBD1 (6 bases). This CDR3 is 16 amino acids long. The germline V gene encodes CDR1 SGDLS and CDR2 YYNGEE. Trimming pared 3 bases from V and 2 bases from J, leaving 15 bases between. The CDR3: CASSATAQGTYNEQFF. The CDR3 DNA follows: TGTGCCAGCAGCGCGACGGCCCAGGGGACCTACAATGAGCAGTTCTTC.

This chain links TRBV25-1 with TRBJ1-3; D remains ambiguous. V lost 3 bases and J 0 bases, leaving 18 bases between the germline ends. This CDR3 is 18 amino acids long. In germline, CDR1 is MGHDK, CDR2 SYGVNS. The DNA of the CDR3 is TGTGCCAGCAGTGATGGGTACACAGTTTCTCCCTCTGGAAACACCATATATTTT. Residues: CASSDGYTVSPSGNTIYF.

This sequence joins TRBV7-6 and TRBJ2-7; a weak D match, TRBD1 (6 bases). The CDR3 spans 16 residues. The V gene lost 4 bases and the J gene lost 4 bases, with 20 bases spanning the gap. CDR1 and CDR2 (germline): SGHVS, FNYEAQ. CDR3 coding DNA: TGTGCCAGCAGCTGGCAGCAGGGGTTGGACGTATACGAGCAGTACTTC. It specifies CASSWQQGLDVYEQYF. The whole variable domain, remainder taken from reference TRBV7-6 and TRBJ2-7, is GAGVSQSPRYKVTKRGQDVALRCDPISGHVSLYWYRQALGQGPEFLTYFNYEAQQDKSGLPNDRFSAERPEGSISTLTIQRTEQRDSAMYRCASSWQQGLDVYEQYFGPGTRLTVT.

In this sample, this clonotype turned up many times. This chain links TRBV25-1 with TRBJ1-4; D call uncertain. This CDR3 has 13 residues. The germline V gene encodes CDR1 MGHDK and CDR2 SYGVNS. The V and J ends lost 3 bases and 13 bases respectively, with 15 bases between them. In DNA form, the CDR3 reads TGTGCCAGCAGTGAGGTAACTGGGTGGGTACTGTTTTTT. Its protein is CASSEVTGWVLFF.

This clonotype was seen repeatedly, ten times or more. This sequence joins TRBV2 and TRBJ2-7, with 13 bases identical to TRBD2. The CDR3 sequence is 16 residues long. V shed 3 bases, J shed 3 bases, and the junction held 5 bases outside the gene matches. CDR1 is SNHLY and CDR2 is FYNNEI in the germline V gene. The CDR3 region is CASSEYGLAGDYEQYF. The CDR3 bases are TGTGCCAGCAGTGAGTACGGACTAGCGGGAGACTACGAGCAGTACTTC.

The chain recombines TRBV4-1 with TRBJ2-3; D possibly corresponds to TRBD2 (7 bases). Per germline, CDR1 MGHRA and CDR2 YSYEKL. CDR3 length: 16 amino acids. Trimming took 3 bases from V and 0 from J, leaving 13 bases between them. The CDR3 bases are TGCGCCAGCAGCCATGCGGGGGCCTCTAGCACAGATACGCAGTATTTT. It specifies CASSHAGASSTDTQYF.

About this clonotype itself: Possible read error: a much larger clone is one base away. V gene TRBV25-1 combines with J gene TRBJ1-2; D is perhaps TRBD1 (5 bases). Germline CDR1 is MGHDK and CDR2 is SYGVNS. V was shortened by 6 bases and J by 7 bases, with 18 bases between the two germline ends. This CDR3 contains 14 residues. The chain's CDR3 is CASSPGPIGGGYTF. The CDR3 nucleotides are TGTGCCAGCAGCCCGGGACCGATTGGGGGTGGCTACACCTTC.